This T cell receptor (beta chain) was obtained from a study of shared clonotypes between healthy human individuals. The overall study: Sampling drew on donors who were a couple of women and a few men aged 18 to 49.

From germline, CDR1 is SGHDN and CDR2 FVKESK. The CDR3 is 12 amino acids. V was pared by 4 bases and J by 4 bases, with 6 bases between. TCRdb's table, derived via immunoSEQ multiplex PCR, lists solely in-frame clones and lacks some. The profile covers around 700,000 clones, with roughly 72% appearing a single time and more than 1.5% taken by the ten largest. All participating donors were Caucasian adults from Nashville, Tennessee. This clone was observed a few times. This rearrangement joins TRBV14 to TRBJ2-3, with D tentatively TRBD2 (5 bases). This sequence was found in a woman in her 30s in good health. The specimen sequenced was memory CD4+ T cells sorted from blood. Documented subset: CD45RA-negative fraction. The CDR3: CASSLLADTQYF. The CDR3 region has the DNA TGTGCCAGCAGCCTACTAGCAGATACGCAGTATTTT.